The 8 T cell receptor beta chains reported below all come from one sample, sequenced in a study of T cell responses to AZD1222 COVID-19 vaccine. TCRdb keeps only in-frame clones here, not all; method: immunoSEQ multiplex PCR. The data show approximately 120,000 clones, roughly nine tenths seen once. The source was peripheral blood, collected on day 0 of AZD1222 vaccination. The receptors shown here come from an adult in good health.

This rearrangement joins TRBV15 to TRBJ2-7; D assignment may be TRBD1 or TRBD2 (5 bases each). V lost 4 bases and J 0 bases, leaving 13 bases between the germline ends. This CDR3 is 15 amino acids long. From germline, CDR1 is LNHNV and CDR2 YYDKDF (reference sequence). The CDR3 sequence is CATSKGTLHSYEQYF. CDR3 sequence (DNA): TGTGCCACCAGCAAAGGGACCCTCCACTCCTACGAGCAGTACTTC.

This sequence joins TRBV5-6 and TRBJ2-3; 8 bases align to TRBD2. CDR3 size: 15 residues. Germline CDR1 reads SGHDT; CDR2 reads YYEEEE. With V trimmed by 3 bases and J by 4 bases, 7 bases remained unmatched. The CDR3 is CASSSRAGAADTQYF. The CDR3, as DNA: TGTGCCAGCAGCTCTAGAGCGGGGGCCGCAGATACGCAGTATTTT.

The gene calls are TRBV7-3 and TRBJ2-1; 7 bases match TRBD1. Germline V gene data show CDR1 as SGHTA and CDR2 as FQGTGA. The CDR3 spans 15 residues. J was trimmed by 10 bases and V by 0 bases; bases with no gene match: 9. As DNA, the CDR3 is TGTGCCAGCAGCTTAACGCCATCCGGACAGGTAGAGCAGTTCTTC. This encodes CASSLTPSGQVEQFF.

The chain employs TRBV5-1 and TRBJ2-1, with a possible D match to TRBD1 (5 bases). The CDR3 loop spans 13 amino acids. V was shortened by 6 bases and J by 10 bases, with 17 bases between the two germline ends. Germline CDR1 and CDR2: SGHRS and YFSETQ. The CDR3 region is CASKYATEIEQFF. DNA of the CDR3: TGCGCCAGCAAGTATGCGACAGAGATAGAGCAGTTCTTC.

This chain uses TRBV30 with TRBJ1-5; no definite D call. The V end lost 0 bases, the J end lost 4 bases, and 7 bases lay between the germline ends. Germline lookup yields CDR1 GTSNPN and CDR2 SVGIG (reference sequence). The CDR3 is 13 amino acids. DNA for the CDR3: TGTGCCTGGAGTGTAGATTCGAATCAGCCCCAGCATTTT. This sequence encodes CAWSVDSNQPQHF. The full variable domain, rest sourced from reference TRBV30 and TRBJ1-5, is SQTIHQWPATLVQPVGSPLSLECTVEGTSNPNLYWYRQAAGRGLQLLFYSVGIGQISSEVPQNLSASRPQDRQFILSSKKLLLSDSGFYLCAWSVDSNQPQHFGDGTRLSIL.

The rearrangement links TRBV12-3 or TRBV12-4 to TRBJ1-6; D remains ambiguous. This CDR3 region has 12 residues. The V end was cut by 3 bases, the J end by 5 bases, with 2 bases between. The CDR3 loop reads CASSFNNSPLHF. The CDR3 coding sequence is TGTGCCAGCAGTTTTAATAATTCACCCCTCCACTTT.

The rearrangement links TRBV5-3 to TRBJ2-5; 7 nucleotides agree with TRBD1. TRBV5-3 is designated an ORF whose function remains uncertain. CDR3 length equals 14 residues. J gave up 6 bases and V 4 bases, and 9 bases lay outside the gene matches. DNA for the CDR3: TGTGCCAGAAGCGGGGGACAGCGGCTAAAGACCCAGTACTTC. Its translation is CARSGGQRLKTQYF.

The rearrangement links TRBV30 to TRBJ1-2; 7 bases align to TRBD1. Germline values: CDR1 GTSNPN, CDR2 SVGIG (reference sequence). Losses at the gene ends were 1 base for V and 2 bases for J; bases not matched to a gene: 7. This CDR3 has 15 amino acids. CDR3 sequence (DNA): TGTGCCTGGAGTGCGACGCTGACAGGGAACTATGGCTACACCTTC. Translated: CAWSATLTGNYGYTF.